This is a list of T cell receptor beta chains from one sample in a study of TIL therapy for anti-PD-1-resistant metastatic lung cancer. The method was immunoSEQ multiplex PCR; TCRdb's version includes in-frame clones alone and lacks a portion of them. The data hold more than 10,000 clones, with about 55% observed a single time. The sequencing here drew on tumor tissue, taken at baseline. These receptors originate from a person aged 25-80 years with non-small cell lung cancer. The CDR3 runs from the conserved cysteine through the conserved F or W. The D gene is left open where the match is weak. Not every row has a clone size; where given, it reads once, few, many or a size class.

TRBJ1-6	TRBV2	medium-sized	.	TGTGCCAGCAGTGAAGCGCTGAGGGGTCTCCACTTT	CASSEALRGLHF
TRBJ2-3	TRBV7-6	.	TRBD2	TGTGCCAGCAGCCCCAGACCCTTACTAGCGGGATTGGGAGATACGCAGTATTTT	CASSPRPLLAGLGDTQYF
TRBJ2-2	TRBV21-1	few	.	TGTGCCAGCAGCACAAAAAGGGGACAGACGAACACCGGGGAGCTGTTTTTT	CASSTKRGQTNTGELFF
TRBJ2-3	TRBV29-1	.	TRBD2	TGCAGCGTTGAAGGTAGCGGGACCACAGATACGCAGTATTTT	CSVEGSGTTDTQYF
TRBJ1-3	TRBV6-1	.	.	TGTGCCAGCAGTGAGGGTCCCTCTGGAAACACCATATATTTT	CASSEGPSGNTIYF
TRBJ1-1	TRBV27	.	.	TGTGCCAGCACTCGAGGGGGGACTGAAGCTTTCTTT	CASTRGGTEAFF
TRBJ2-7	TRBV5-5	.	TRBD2	TGTGCCAGCAGCTTGGAGCTAGCGGGGGGGCCAAGCTCCTACGAGCAGTACTTC	CASSLELAGGPSSYEQYF
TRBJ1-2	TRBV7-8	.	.	TGTGCCAGCAGCTTAGTATGGGGTGCAAACTATGGCTACACCTTC	CASSLVWGANYGYTF
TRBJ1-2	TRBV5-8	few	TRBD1	TGTGCCAGCAGCCAAACAGGGGGGACGGCTTCTAACTATGGCTACACCTTC	CASSQTGGTASNYGYTF
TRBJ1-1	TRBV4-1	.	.	TGCGCCAGCAGCCTCCATGGGGGTGGCGGGAAAACTGAAGCTTTCTTT	CASSLHGGGGKTEAFF
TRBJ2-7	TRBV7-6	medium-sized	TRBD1	TGTGCCAGCAGCCCCACACAGACAGGGAACGAGCAGTACTTC	CASSPTQTGNEQYF
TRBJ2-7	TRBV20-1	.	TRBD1	TGCAGTGTTACAGGGGACCTCGAGCAGTACTTC	CSVTGDLEQYF
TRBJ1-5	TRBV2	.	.	TGTGCCAGCACCCCAAGAGGGAGGGAACAGCCCCAGCATTTT	CASTPRGREQPQHF
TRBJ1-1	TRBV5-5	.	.	TGTGCCAGCAGCTCCCCCCAGAACACTGAAGCTTTCTTT	CASSSPQNTEAFF
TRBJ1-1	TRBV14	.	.	TGTGCCAGCAGCTCAAGGTGGAACACTGAAGCTTTCTTT	CASSSRWNTEAFF
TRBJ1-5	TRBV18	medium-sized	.	TGTGCCAGCTCACCAAGGTTGGGCAATCAGCCCCAGCATTTT	CASSPRLGNQPQHF
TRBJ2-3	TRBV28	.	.	TGTGCCTCCCGTTCTAGCACAGATACGCAGTATTTT	CASRSSTDTQYF
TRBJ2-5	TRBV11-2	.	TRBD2	TGTGCCAGCAGCTTAGAGCCTAGCGGGGGGGCAGAGACCCAGTACTTC	CASSLEPSGGAETQYF
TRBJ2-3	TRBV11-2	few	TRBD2	TGTGCCAGCAGGCATACTAGCGGAGGCACAGATACGCAGTATTTT	CASRHTSGGTDTQYF
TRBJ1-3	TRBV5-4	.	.	TGTGCCAGCAGCCAACAGACAGGATTAACTGGAAACACCATATATTTT	CASSQQTGLTGNTIYF
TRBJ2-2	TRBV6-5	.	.	TGTGCCAGCAGTTATTTGGGCATCACCGGGGAGCTGTTTTTT	CASSYLGITGELFF
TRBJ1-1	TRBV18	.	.	TGTGCCAGCTCACTTACAGTGAACACTGAAGCTTTCTTT	CASSLTVNTEAFF
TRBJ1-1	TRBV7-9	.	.	TGTGCCAGCAGGGAGATAGTCCCCATTGAAGCTTTCTTT	CASREIVPIEAFF
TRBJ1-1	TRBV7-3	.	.	TGTGCCAGCAGCTTAGTATCCGGGGCGGAAGCTTTCTTT	CASSLVSGAEAFF
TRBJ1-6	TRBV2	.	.	TGTGCCAGCGTTGGGAGGACGGTGAATTCACCCCTCCACTTT	CASVGRTVNSPLHF
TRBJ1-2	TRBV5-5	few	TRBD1	TGTGCCAGCAGCTTGGAGATGACAGGGATGGGTGGCTACACCTTC	CASSLEMTGMGGYTF
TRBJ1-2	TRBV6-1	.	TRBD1	TGTGCCAGCAGAAGAGGAGACAGGGCTCACTACACCTTC	CASRRGDRAHYTF
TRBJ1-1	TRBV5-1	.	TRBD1	TGCGCCAGCAGCTTACTGACAGGGCAGGGAACTGAAGCTTTCTTT	CASSLLTGQGTEAFF
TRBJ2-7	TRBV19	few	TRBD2	TGTGCCAGTAGTACCCAGCGGGAGGACGAGCAGTACTTC	CASSTQREDEQYF
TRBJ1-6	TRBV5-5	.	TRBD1	TGTGCCAGCAGCCCAGACAGGGGGGGGTCACCCCTCCACTTT	CASSPDRGGSPLHF
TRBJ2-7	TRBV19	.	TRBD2	TGTGCCAGTAGTGATCAGCGGGGTCTTCTGGGCTACGAGCAGTACTTC	CASSDQRGLLGYEQYF
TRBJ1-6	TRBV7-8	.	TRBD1	TGTGCCAGCAGCCTAATCGACAGGGAGCTCAATTCACCCCTCCACTTT	CASSLIDRELNSPLHF
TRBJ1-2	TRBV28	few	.	TGTGCCAGCAGAGGGACCGGCCTCTATGGCTACACCTTC	CASRGTGLYGYTF
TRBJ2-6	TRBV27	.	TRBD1	TGTGCCAGCAGTCACAGGGGGCTCGGGGCCAACGTCCTGACTTTC	CASSHRGLGANVLTF
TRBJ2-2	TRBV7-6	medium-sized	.	TGTGCCAGCAGCTTAGTATCAGGTCATCTGTGGACCGGGGAGCTGTTTTTT	CASSLVSGHLWTGELFF
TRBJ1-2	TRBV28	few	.	TGTGCCAGCAGTTTAATCGGACCTAACTATGGCTACACCTTC	CASSLIGPNYGYTF
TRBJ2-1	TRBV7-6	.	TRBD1	TGTGCCAGCAGCTTTAGGGGACAGGATAGGGGCAATGAGCAGTTCTTC	CASSFRGQDRGNEQFF
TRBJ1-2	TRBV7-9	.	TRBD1	TGTGCCAGCAGGGGGGACAGGCTCGGCTACACCTTC	CASRGDRLGYTF
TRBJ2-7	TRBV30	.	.	TGTGCCTGGAGTGCATCAGGGGCCTCCTACGAGCAGTACTTC	CAWSASGASYEQYF
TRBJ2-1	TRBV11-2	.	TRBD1	TGTGCCAGCAGCTTAGCACTACAGGGGGCCTCGTACAATGAGCAGTTCTTC	CASSLALQGASYNEQFF
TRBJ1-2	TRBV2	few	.	TGTGCCAGCAGCCGGGTCGGGGCTAACTATGGCTACACCTTC	CASSRVGANYGYTF
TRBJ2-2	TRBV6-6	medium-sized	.	TGTGCCAGCAGTTACAAGGCGGGGACCGGGGAGCTGTTTTTT	CASSYKAGTGELFF
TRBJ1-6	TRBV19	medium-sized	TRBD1	TGTGCCAGTAGTGACAGGGGCATGGTTTCACCCCTCCACTTT	CASSDRGMVSPLHF
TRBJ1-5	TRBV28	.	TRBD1	TGTGCCAGCAGCCCGACAGGGTATCAGCCCCAGCATTTT	CASSPTGYQPQHF
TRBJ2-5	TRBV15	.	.	TGTGCCACCAGCACCCCTGGGGACAACCAAGAGACCCAGTACTTC	CATSTPGDNQETQYF
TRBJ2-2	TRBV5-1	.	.	TGCGCCAGCAGCTTGGCCGGGGACGGCGGCACCGGGGAGCTGTTTTTT	CASSLAGDGGTGELFF
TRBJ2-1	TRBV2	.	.	TGTGCCAGCAGTGATCCTCTATGGGGGAGTGAGCAGTTCTTC	CASSDPLWGSEQFF
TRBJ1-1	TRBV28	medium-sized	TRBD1	TGTGCCAGCAGCAGCAGGGACAGGGGGATGAGTTCGGCTTTCTTT	CASSSRDRGMSSAFF
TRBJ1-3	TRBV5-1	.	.	TGCGCCAGCAGCTTGGCCAGTGATGGAAACACCATATATTTT	CASSLASDGNTIYF
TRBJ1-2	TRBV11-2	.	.	TGTGCCAGCAGCCGACGGGGAGGGGGTTATGGCTACACCTTC	CASSRRGGGYGYTF
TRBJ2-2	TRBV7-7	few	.	TGTGCTAGCAGCCACAAGAACACCGGGGAGCTGTTTTTT	CASSHKNTGELFF
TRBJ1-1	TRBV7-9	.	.	TGTGCCAGCAGCCCTCTCAGGGACACTGAAGCTTTCTTT	CASSPLRDTEAFF
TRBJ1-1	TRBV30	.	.	TGTGCCTGGAGTATGGGGGGAATCACTGAAGCTTTCTTT	CAWSMGGITEAFF
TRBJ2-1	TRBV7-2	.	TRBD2	TGTGCCAGCAGCTTTGGCGGGAGGTTCAATGAGCAGTTCTTC	CASSFGGRFNEQFF
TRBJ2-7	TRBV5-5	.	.	TGTGCCAGCAGCACACTCGGGACCGCGTACGAGCAGTACTTC	CASSTLGTAYEQYF
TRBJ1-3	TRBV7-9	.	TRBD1	TGTGCCAGCAGCTTAGACAGGGGGACGCTCTCTGGAAACACCATATATTTT	CASSLDRGTLSGNTIYF